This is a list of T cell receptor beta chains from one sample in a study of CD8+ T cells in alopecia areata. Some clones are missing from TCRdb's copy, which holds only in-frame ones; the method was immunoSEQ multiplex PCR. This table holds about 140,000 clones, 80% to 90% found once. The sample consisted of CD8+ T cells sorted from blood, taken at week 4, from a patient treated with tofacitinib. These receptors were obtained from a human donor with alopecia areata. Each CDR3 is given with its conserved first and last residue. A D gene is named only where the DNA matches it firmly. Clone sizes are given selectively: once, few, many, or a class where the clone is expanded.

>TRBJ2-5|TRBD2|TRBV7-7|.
TGTGCTAGCAGCTTTTGGGGGGGGTCCCAGTACTTC
CASSFWGGSQYF
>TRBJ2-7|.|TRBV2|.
TGTGCCAGCCGGGCTACAGATTCCTACGAGCAGTACTTC
CASRATDSYEQYF
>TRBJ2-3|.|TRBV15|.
TGTGCCACCAGCAGTTGCAGGGTGGCCCGCACAGATACGCAGTATTTT
CATSSCRVARTDTQYF
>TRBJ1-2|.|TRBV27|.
TGTGCCAGCAGTTCCACTGGCTTCGACGGACGACATGGCTACACCTTC
CASSSTGFDGRHGYTF
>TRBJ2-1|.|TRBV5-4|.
TGTGCCAGCAGTGTAGGGGACTACAATGAGCAGTTCTTC
CASSVGDYNEQFF
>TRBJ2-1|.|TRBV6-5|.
TGTGCCAGCAGTTACTCGGTAACAGGTCTTCCGAAGTTCTTC
CASSYSVTGLPKFF
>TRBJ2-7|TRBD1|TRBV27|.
TGTGCCAGCAGACCCGGGACAGGCTTCTCCTACGAGCAGTACTTC
CASRPGTGFSYEQYF
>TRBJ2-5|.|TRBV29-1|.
TGCAGCGTTGACGGCTTCAGCGAGCAGACCCAGTACTTC
CSVDGFSEQTQYF
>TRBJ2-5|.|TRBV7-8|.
TGTGCCAGCACCCCGTCGAAGGCCCAGTACTTC
CASTPSKAQYF
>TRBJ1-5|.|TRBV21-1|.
TGTGCCAGCAGCTCCCCCCCGGAGCACGCATCCCAGCATTTT
CASSSPPEHASQHF
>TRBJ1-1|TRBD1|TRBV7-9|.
TGTGCCAGCAGCGCATCCGGGACAGGGGACACTGAAGCTTTCTTT
CASSASGTGDTEAFF
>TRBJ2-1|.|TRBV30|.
TGTGCCTGGAGAACGGCTGGACTAAGCAATGAGCAGTTCTTC
CAWRTAGLSNEQFF
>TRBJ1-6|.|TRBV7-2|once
TGTGCCAGCAGCTTAAATACAGGGCGTAATTCACCCCTCCACTTT
CASSLNTGRNSPLHF
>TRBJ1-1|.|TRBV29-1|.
TGCAGCGTTTATAAGGCGGGTGAAGCTTTCTTT
CSVYKAGEAFF
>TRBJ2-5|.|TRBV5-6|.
TGTGCCAGCAGCTTGGGGTCCATCTCCGGAGAGACCCAGTACTTC
CASSLGSISGETQYF
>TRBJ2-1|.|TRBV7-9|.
TGTGCCAGCAGCTTAGCGATAGACAATGAGCAGTTCTTC
CASSLAIDNEQFF
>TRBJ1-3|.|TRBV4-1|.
TGCGCCAGCAGCCAAGACACAGGATTTTCAAGGAACACCATATATTTT
CASSQDTGFSRNTIYF
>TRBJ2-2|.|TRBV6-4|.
TGTGCCAGCAGTGACTCGGAGGGGGGAAACACCGGGGAGCTGTTTTTT
CASSDSEGGNTGELFF
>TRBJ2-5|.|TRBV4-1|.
TGCGCCAGCAGCCAAGAGGGCAGGGCAGGGGAGACCCAGTACTTC
CASSQEGRAGETQYF
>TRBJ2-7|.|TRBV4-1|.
TGCGCCAGCAGCCAAGACAGGTTTGACGAGCAGTACTTC
CASSQDRFDEQYF
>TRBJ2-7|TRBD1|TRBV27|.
TGTGCCAGCAGCAATACTCCGACAGGGGGCGGGGAGCAGTACTTC
CASSNTPTGGGEQYF
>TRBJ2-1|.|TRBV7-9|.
TGTGCCAGCAGCTCGGGCCCCAATGAGCAGTTCTTC
CASSSGPNEQFF
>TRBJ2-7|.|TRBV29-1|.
TGCAGCGTTCTTAGCGAGGTCCACGAGCAGTACTTC
CSVLSEVHEQYF
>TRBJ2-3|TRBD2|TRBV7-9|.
TGTGCCAGCAGCTTAGCGCCCAGCGGGGGACCCGCAGATACGCAGTATTTT
CASSLAPSGGPADTQYF
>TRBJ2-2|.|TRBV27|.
TGTGCCAGCAGTCTTGTGGGGGTCCCCGGGGAGCTGTTTTTT
CASSLVGVPGELFF
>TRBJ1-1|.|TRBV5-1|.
TGCGCCAGCACTGACATAACAGATTTGAACACTGAAGCTTTCTTT
CASTDITDLNTEAFF
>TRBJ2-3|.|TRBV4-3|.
TGCGCCAGCAGCCAAGATTTGGTGGCAACTGGCACAGATACGCAGTATTTT
CASSQDLVATGTDTQYF
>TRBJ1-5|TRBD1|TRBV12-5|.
TGTGCTAGTGGTTTGGGGCCGAGGGACAGCGGCGATCAGCCCCAGCATTTT
CASGLGPRDSGDQPQHF
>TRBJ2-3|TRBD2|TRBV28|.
TGTGCCAGCAGTTTTGGGCGCGGGGGGCCCCGGCGGGCAGATACGCAGTATTTT
CASSFGRGGPRRADTQYF
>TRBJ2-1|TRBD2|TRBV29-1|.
TGCAGCGTTGGGGGTCTGCGGGAGAGCTCCTACAATGAGCAGTTCTTC
CSVGGLRESSYNEQFF
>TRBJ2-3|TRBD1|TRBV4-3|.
TGCGCCAGCAGCTACCGGGACAGGGGCACAGATACGCAGTATTTT
CASSYRDRGTDTQYF
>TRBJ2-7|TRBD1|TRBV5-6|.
TGTGCCAGCAGGATGCGCGGGACAGGGGGCTCCTACGAGCAGTACTTC
CASRMRGTGGSYEQYF
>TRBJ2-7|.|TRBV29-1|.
TGCAGCGTTCCGACCCGGGCCAGGGTTCACTACGAGCAGTACTTC
CSVPTRARVHYEQYF
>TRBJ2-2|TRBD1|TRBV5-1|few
TGCGCCAGCAGCCATCTCACAGGGGGCGACACCGGGGAGCTGTTTTTT
CASSHLTGGDTGELFF
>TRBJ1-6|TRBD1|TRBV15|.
TGTGCCACCAGCAGAGGAAAGGACAGGGTGGGGGAATCACCCCTCCACTTT
CATSRGKDRVGESPLHF
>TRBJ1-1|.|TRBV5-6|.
TGTGCCAGCAGCTTGGTGGACACAGGGTTTACTGAAGCTTTCTTT
CASSLVDTGFTEAFF
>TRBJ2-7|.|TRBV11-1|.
TGTGCCAGCAGCTTAGCCCGGGACGAGCAGTACTTC
CASSLARDEQYF
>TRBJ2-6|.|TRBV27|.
TGTGCCAGCAGTCCTGGAATCTCTGGGGCCAACGTCCTGACTTTC
CASSPGISGANVLTF
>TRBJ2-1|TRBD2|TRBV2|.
TGTGCCAGCAGTGGGGCTAGCGGGATCTACAATGAGCAGTTCTTC
CASSGASGIYNEQFF
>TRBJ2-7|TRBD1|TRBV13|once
TGTGCCAGCAGCCCCCGGGGACAGGGCTCCGACGAGCAGTACTTC
CASSPRGQGSDEQYF
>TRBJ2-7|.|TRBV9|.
TGTGCCAGCAGCGTACTTCCAGGGTACGAGCAGTACTTC
CASSVLPGYEQYF
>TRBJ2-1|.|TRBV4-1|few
TGCGCCAGCAGTCAACTCGCCGCCGAGCAGTTCTTC
CASSQLAAEQFF
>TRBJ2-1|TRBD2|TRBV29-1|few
TGCAGCGTTGCCCTAGCGGGGGTGCTCGAGTTCTTC
CSVALAGVLEFF
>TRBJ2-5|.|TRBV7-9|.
TGTGCCAGCAGCTTAGCTGGGCCGCGAGAGACCCAGTACTTC
CASSLAGPRETQYF
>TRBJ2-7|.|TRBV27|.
TGTGCCAGCAGTTTATCTCCGTCCTACGAGCAGTACTTC
CASSLSPSYEQYF
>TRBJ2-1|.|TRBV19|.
TGTGCCAATAGTACGGGGGGCGACTACAATGAGCAGTTCTTC
CANSTGGDYNEQFF
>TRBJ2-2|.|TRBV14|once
TGTGCCAGCAGCCAGGACCCCACCGGGGAGCTGTTTTTT
CASSQDPTGELFF
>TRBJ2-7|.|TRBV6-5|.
TGTGCCAGCAGTTACTCGATACAGCCCCTGAGGCAGTACTTC
CASSYSIQPLRQYF
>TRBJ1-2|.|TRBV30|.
TGTGCCTGGAGGAAAGGGGTTTATGGCTACACCTTC
CAWRKGVYGYTF
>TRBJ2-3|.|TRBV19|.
TGTGCCAGTAGTACCCAAGACCGGGCCTCAGGGACAGATACGCAGTATTTT
CASSTQDRASGTDTQYF
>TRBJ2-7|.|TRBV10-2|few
TGCGCCAGCAAAACAGGGACATATGCATCCTACGAGCAGTACTTC
CASKTGTYASYEQYF
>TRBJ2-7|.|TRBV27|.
TGTGCCAGCAACATATACCCGTCCTACGAGCAGTACTTC
CASNIYPSYEQYF